The 28 T cell receptor beta chains given below trace back to one sample, sequenced in a study of technical replicates of blood from several donors. The data were produced by immunoSEQ multiplex PCR, yet TCRdb's version contains in-frame clones alone and is incomplete. The repertoire holds tens of thousands of clones, with roughly 94% as singletons. Sequences were obtained from T cells isolated from PBMCs. These receptor sequences come from a human donor in good health.

The rearrangement uses TRBV6-5 and TRBJ2-5; possibly TRBD1 for D (5 bases). The germline CDR1 and CDR2 sequences are MNHEY and SVGAGI. The germline V and J ends were trimmed by 11 bases and 2 bases, with 9 bases remaining between them. This CDR3 spans 11 amino acids. The CDR3 nucleotides are TGTGCCTCGACAGCACAAGAGACCCAGTACTTC. Translated: CASTAQETQYF.

The J gene is TRBJ2-5, the V gene TRBV18; perhaps TRBD1 as D (5 bases). The ends were cut back, 2 bases at V and 5 bases at J, with 6 bases in the middle. The germline V gene encodes CDR1 KGHSH and CDR2 LQKENI. This CDR3 region has 12 residues. As DNA, the CDR3 is TGTGCCAGCTCACCAGGGGCCGAGACCCAGTACTTC. This encodes CASSPGAETQYF.

This chain uses TRBV4-1 with TRBJ2-7; TRBD1 matches 7 bases. Germline CDR1 is MGHRA and CDR2 is YSYEKL. V was clipped by 1 base and J by 4 bases; unmatched bases: 10. The CDR3 spans 16 residues. CDR3 protein: CASSQVVSDRRYEQYF. CDR3 DNA sequence: TGCGCCAGCAGCCAAGTAGTATCGGACAGGCGGTACGAGCAGTACTTC.

This clone was detected only a few times. J is TRBJ1-2 and V is TRBV11-2, with TRBD1 matching over 8 bases. This CDR3 region has 13 residues. Germline CDR1 is SGHAT and CDR2 is FQNNGV. V trimming: 5 bases; J trimming: 8 bases; junction bases outside the gene matches: 7. The CDR3 DNA reads TGTGCCAGCAGCCCCCGGACAGGGCTAGGCTACACCTTC. Translation gives CASSPRTGLGYTF.

The chain employs TRBV19 and TRBJ1-1; TRBD1 matches at 9 bases. V was pared by 8 bases and J by 0 bases, with 4 bases of the junction left unmatched. The CDR3 has 14 residues. CDR1 and CDR2 from the germline V gene are LNHDA and SQIVND (reference sequence). The DNA for the CDR3 is TGTGCCAGTGGGACAGGGACCCTGAACACTGAAGCTTTCTTT. This translates into CASGTGTLNTEAFF.

The V and J genes are TRBV4-2 and TRBJ2-7; D might be TRBD2 (6 bases). CDR1 is LGHNA, CDR2 YNFKEQ, per germline. The CDR3 sequence is 14 residues long. V shed 6 bases and J shed 2 bases, with 14 bases lying between them. The CDR3 loop is CASRPSGRTYEQYF. CDR3 nucleotides: TGTGCCAGCAGGCCGAGCGGGCGCACCTACGAGCAGTACTTC.

V gene TRBV29-1 combines with J gene TRBJ1-1; TRBD1 matches at 7 bases. Looked up from germline, CDR1 is SQVTM and CDR2 is ANQGSEA. The CDR3 is made up of 11 amino acids. Trimming took 8 bases from V and 8 from J; bases not matched to a gene: 8. The CDR3 spells CSSRRDREAFF. CDR3 DNA sequence: TGCAGCTCGCGCCGGGACAGAGAAGCTTTCTTT. The variable domain in full, with the rest retrieved from reference TRBV29-1 and TRBJ1-1, is SAVISQKPSRDICQRGTSLTIQCQVDSQVTMMFWYRQQPGQSLTLIATANQGSEATYESGFVIDKFPISRPNLTFSTLTVSNMSPEDSSIYLCSSRRDREAFFGQGTRLTVV.

V and J are TRBV7-2 and TRBJ2-3; no reliable D call. This CDR3 comprises 14 residues. Trimming pared 8 bases from V and 1 base from J, leaving 13 bases between. Germline lookup yields CDR1 SGHTA and CDR2 FQGNSA. The CDR3 DNA follows: TGTGCCAGCGGATTAGTACGGGGCACAGATACGCAGTATTTT. Residues: CASGLVRGTDTQYF.

The V and J genes are TRBV18 and TRBJ2-5; 7 bases match TRBD1. Germline CDR1 and CDR2: KGHSH and LQKENI. This CDR3 has 15 amino acids. The J segment lost 2 bases and the V segment lost 3 bases, leaving 6 bases of the junction unmatched. CDR3 residues: CASSPPTRGQETQYF. CDR3 in DNA: TGTGCCAGCTCACCCCCCACCAGGGGGCAAGAGACCCAGTACTTC.

This rearrangement joins TRBV27 to TRBJ2-7, with D tentatively TRBD2 (6 bases). V shed 7 bases and J shed 3 bases, with 10 bases lying between them. This CDR3 contains 12 residues. Germline CDR1 and CDR2: MNHEY and SMNVEV (reference sequence). CDR3: CASIGGLYEQYF. The CDR3 DNA is TGTGCCAGCATTGGGGGACTCTACGAGCAGTACTTC.

The chain recombines TRBV2 with TRBJ2-1; 11 bases fit TRBD2. The CDR3 consists of 16 residues. Germline-derived CDR1 and CDR2 are SNHLY and FYNNEI. J lost 3 bases, V lost 8 bases, and 9 bases had no gene match. As DNA, the CDR3 is TGTGCCAGCCGACAGATAGCGGGAGGGAGCTACAATGAGCAGTTCTTC. It yields the protein CASRQIAGGSYNEQFF.

CDR3 DNA sequence: TGTGCCAGCAGTTATCGACTGACGGAAAAAGAGACCCAGTACTTC. Residues: CASSYRLTEKETQYF. This chain uses TRBV28 with TRBJ2-5; D gene uncertain. This CDR3 is 15 amino acids long. Germline CDR1 MDHEN, CDR2 SYDVKM. The germline V and J ends were trimmed by 4 bases and 3 bases, with 15 bases remaining between them.

The CDR3 is CASSLGDIIYGYTF. The CDR3, as DNA: TGTGCCAGCAGCTTGGGGGACATAATCTATGGCTACACCTTC. The chain carries TRBV5-5 and TRBJ1-2, with D possibly matching TRBD1 (6 bases). V lost 0 bases and J 4 bases, leaving 10 bases between the germline ends. Germline lookup yields CDR1 SGHKS and CDR2 YYEKEE (reference sequence). This CDR3 has 14 amino acids.

The chain uses TRBV5-4 and TRBJ1-3; D call uncertain. There are 12 residues in the CDR3. The V gene lost 3 bases and the J gene lost 8 bases, with 9 bases spanning the gap. In germline, CDR1 is SGHNT, CDR2 YYREEE (reference sequence). CDR3: CASSYGEDTIYF. DNA of the CDR3: TGTGCCAGCAGCTACGGGGAGGACACCATATATTTT.

The chain couples TRBV29-1 to TRBJ1-1; possible D gene TRBD1, 5 bases. V was shortened by 6 bases and J by 7 bases, with 9 bases between the two germline ends. The CDR3 sequence is 10 residues long. CDR1 is SQVTM and CDR2 is ANQGSEA in the germline V gene. CDR3 nucleotide sequence: TGCAGCGTCGTGACAGTTGAAGCTTTCTTT. It specifies CSVVTVEAFF.

The rearrangement uses TRBV29-1 and TRBJ2-3; D unresolved. V lost 3 bases and J 2 bases, leaving 12 bases between the germline ends. CDR1 is SQVTM, CDR2 ANQGSEA, per germline. The CDR3 extends over 14 amino acids. The CDR3 bases are TGCAGCGTTGACGGCAGAGGTTTCACAGATACGCAGTATTTT. Translation gives CSVDGRGFTDTQYF.

The chain carries TRBV2 and TRBJ2-2, with D perhaps matching TRBD1 (6 bases). The CDR3 contains 16 residues. Trimming removed 4 bases from V and 0 bases from J, with 12 bases in between. Germline loops: CDR1 SNHLY, CDR2 FYNNEI. CDR3 sequence (DNA): TGTGCCAGCAGTGGCGGAACAGGGACGAACACCGGGGAGCTGTTTTTT. Translating gives CASSGGTGTNTGELFF.

The V call is TRBV7-8, the J call TRBJ2-1, with 11 bases fitting TRBD2. J gave up 8 bases and V 0 bases, and 12 bases lay outside the gene matches. This CDR3 comprises 18 residues. Germline V gene lookup returns CDR1 SGHVS and CDR2 FQNEAQ. The CDR3 sequence is CASSLARLAGPLGYEQFF. The CDR3 DNA reads as TGTGCCAGCAGCTTAGCGCGACTAGCGGGGCCGTTGGGGTATGAGCAGTTCTTC.

In its sample, this clone was seen a few times. The gene calls are TRBV7-3 and TRBJ2-5, with TRBD1 matching over 9 bases. V was clipped by 2 bases and J by 7 bases; unmatched bases: 2. From germline, CDR1 is SGHTA and CDR2 FQGTGA. The CDR3 length is 13 residues. The chain's CDR3 is CASSLGTGRTQYF. In nucleotides, the CDR3 is TGTGCCAGCAGCTTAGGGACAGGGAGGACCCAGTACTTC.

This sequence joins TRBV6-5 and TRBJ2-1; 12 bases match TRBD2. Germline V gene data show CDR1 as MNHEY and CDR2 as SVGAGI. With V trimmed by 7 bases and J by 6 bases, 7 bases remained unmatched. The CDR3 extends over 15 amino acids. The CDR3 protein is CASKASGGAVNEQFF. CDR3 bases: TGTGCCAGCAAGGCTAGCGGGGGGGCGGTCAATGAGCAGTTCTTC.

V usage is TRBV2 and J usage is TRBJ2-1; tentative D call: TRBD1 (6 bases). The CDR3 contains 15 residues. In germline, CDR1 is SNHLY, CDR2 FYNNEI. The V and J ends lost 6 bases and 0 bases respectively, with 12 bases between them. In DNA form, the CDR3 reads TGTGCCAGCAGAGATGACAGGAGCTCCTACAATGAGCAGTTCTTC. This translates into CASRDDRSSYNEQFF.

This clone was detected only once. The V gene is TRBV7-2, the J gene TRBJ2-7; 7 nucleotides match TRBD1. The CDR3 spans 14 residues. Trimming took 7 bases from V and 3 from J; bases not matched to a gene: 9. Germline lookup yields CDR1 SGHTA and CDR2 FQGNSA. CDR3 residues: CASTYPGQIYEQYF. CDR3 in DNA: TGTGCCAGCACCTATCCGGGACAGATCTACGAGCAGTACTTC. The complete variable domain, with remaining parts taken from reference TRBV7-2 and TRBJ2-7, reads GAGVSQSPSNKVTEKGKDVELRCDPISGHTALYWYRQSLGQGLEFLIYFQGNSAPDKSGLPSDRFSAERTGGSVSTLTIQRTQQEDSAVYLCASTYPGQIYEQYFGPGTRLTVT.

This clone was counted a single time. This chain connects TRBV5-1 to TRBJ2-7; 8 bases agree with TRBD1. The CDR3 runs to 14 residues. V shed 4 bases and J 4 bases; nucleotides not matched to a gene: 7. CDR1 and CDR2 from the germline V gene are SGHRS and YFSETQ. The CDR3 bases are TGCGCCAGCAGCCCCGGGACAGGATCATACGAGCAGTACTTC. Translated, it gives CASSPGTGSYEQYF.

The chain links TRBV28 to TRBJ1-4; 8 nucleotides align to TRBD1. Germline V CDR1 and CDR2: MDHEN, SYDVKM. This CDR3 spans 14 amino acids. Unmatched junction bases numbered 4, after V lost 5 bases and J lost 5 bases. The CDR3 region has the DNA TGTGCCAGCAGTCTCAGGGGGCGAAATGAAAAACTGTTTTTT. Translated: CASSLRGRNEKLFF.

This clone has just one count. Here the CDR3 DNA reads TGTGCCAGTAGAATGCGGGACAGAGGCTACGAGCAGTACTTC. Its protein product is CASRMRDRGYEQYF. This chain joins TRBV19 and TRBJ2-7; possible D gene TRBD1, 7 bases. The CDR3 consists of 14 residues. Trimming removed 6 bases from V and 3 bases from J, with 15 bases in between. Germline V gives CDR1 LNHDA, CDR2 SQIVND (reference sequence).

The chain has TRBV28 and TRBJ1-5; the D is unclear. The CDR3 is 12 amino acids. With 6 bases removed from V and 3 bases from J, the gap between germline ends came to 6 bases. Per germline, CDR1 MDHEN and CDR2 SYDVKM. The CDR3, as DNA: TGTGCCAGCAGGAGGGACAATCAGCCCCAGCATTTT. Translation gives CASRRDNQPQHF.

The V and J genes are TRBV29-1 and TRBJ2-3; 10 bases agree with TRBD2. CDR1 and CDR2 from the germline V gene are SQVTM and ANQGSEA. V lost 4 bases, J lost 4 bases, and 8 bases stayed unmatched. This CDR3 region has 15 residues. DNA for the CDR3: TGCAGCGTTGTAAACAGCGGGAGGGCCGCAGATACGCAGTATTTT. Its translation is CSVVNSGRAADTQYF.

The gene calls are TRBV10-3 and TRBJ1-1; 7 bases are shared with TRBD1. Per germline, CDR1 ENHRY and CDR2 SYGVKD. V shed 5 bases and J 1 base; nucleotides not matched to a gene: 4. CDR3 length: 14 amino acids. The CDR3 sequence is CAISKAGGNTEAFF. For the CDR3, the DNA is TGTGCCATCAGTAAGGCAGGGGGGAACACTGAAGCTTTCTTT.